The 21 T cell receptor beta chains below were found in one sample sequenced in a study of blood T cell repertoires in COVID-19. Generated by immunoSEQ multiplex PCR, the TCRdb table keeps only in-frame clones and is missing some. The sample yields about 310,000 clones, roughly nine tenths seen once. The sequencing sample was made of PBMCs or T cells enriched from blood (not recorded which). These TCRs come from a woman aged 25-40 years who had recovered from COVID-19.

The rearrangement uses TRBV6-5 and TRBJ1-5; 8 bases map to TRBD1. The CDR3 is 13 amino acids. Germline V lookup: CDR1 MNHEY, CDR2 SVGAGI. V gave up 6 bases and J gave up 6 bases; unmatched junction bases: 4. The CDR3 spells CASSRDRIQPQHF. In DNA, the CDR3 is TGTGCCAGCAGCCGGGACAGGATTCAGCCCCAGCATTTT.

V usage is TRBV27 and J usage is TRBJ2-7; the D gene is possibly TRBD2 (5 bases). The CDR3 contains 14 residues. The germline V gene has CDR1 MNHEY and CDR2 SMNVEV (reference sequence). The V end was cut by 0 bases, the J end by 2 bases, with 8 bases between. The CDR3 here is CASSLSLAPYEQYF. CDR3 coding DNA: TGTGCCAGCAGTTTATCGCTAGCACCCTACGAGCAGTACTTC.

The V and J genes are TRBV12-5 and TRBJ2-1, with TRBD2 matching over 9 bases. CDR1 and CDR2 from the germline V gene are LGHNT and FRNRAP. The CDR3 runs to 20 residues. V shed 0 bases, J shed 3 bases, and the junction held 15 bases outside the gene matches. CDR3 residues: CASGLVGEDGLAGLYNEQFF. The CDR3 nucleotides are TGTGCTAGTGGTTTGGTTGGGGAAGACGGCCTAGCGGGACTCTACAATGAGCAGTTCTTC.

This clone was detected a few times. The rearrangement uses TRBV15 and TRBJ1-2, with D tentatively TRBD1 (5 bases). V dropped 5 bases and J dropped 1 base, with 20 bases sitting between them. The CDR3 has 17 residues. Germline V gene sequence: CDR1 LNHNV, CDR2 YYDKDF (reference sequence). The CDR3 nucleotides are TGTGCCACCAGCCCCGGGGGTCGTCCAGGGCTTAACTATGGCTACACCTTC. Residues: CATSPGGRPGLNYGYTF.

This chain joins TRBV4-1 and TRBJ2-7; 10 positions agree with TRBD2. Looked up from germline, CDR1 is MGHRA and CDR2 is YSYEKL. This CDR3 has 15 residues. The V gene end was trimmed by 7 bases and the J gene end by 10 bases; junction bases not matched to a gene: 16. The CDR3 DNA follows: TGCGCCAGCACACCGCACCTAGCGGGAGATTCGATTCAGTACTTC. As protein: CASTPHLAGDSIQYF.

The rearrangement joins TRBV10-2 to TRBJ2-5; 12 bases map to TRBD2. The CDR3 consists of 15 residues. In germline, CDR1 is WSHSY, CDR2 SAAADI. V was clipped by 2 bases and J by 4 bases; unmatched bases: 2. CDR3 amino acids: CASSEPGLAGETQYF. CDR3 DNA: TGCGCCAGCAGTGAGCCGGGACTAGCGGGAGAGACCCAGTACTTC.

The chain uses TRBV18 and TRBJ1-6, with D perhaps matching TRBD1 (6 bases). With 0 bases removed from V and 10 bases from J, the gap between germline ends came to 19 bases. Germline V gene lookup returns CDR1 KGHSH and CDR2 LQKENI. The CDR3 loop spans 17 amino acids. Here the CDR3 DNA reads TGTGCCAGCTCACCACCGGACAGCCGCCTTCCAGACTCACCCCTCCACTTT. This sequence encodes CASSPPDSRLPDSPLHF.

This rearrangement joins TRBV28 to TRBJ1-5; D is unclear. This CDR3 region has 12 residues. Germline V gene lookup returns CDR1 MDHEN and CDR2 SYDVKM. Trimming took off 7 bases at V and 9 bases at J, with 13 bases between the two ends. CDR3: CASNSLVRPQHF. DNA of the CDR3: TGTGCCAGCAACTCCTTGGTGAGGCCCCAGCATTTT. Full variable domain (outside the CDR3, taken from reference TRBV28 and TRBJ1-5): DVKVTQSSRYLVKRTGEKVFLECVQDMDHENMFWYRQDPGLGLRLIYFSYDVKMKEKGDIPEGYSVSREKKERFSLILESASTNQTSMYLCASNSLVRPQHFGDGTRLSIL.

V and J are TRBV13 and TRBJ2-1; TRBD2 matches at 14 bases. The CDR3 covers 16 residues. The V and J ends lost 9 bases and 5 bases, in that order; junction bases with no gene match: 9. Germline V gene sequence: CDR1 PRHDT, CDR2 FYEKMQ (reference sequence). The CDR3 region is CASPGTSGRFHNEQFF. The CDR3 nucleotides are TGTGCCAGTCCCGGGACTAGCGGGAGATTCCACAATGAGCAGTTCTTC.

The V call is TRBV6-5, the J call TRBJ2-3; 7 nucleotides agree with TRBD1. CDR3 length: 15 residues. In germline, CDR1 is MNHEY, CDR2 SVGAGI. The ends lost 7 bases at V and 0 bases at J; junction bases unmatched: 7. The CDR3 reads CASIDRAKSTDTQYF. CDR3 coding DNA: TGTGCCAGCATCGACAGGGCAAAGAGCACAGATACGCAGTATTTT.

CDR3 DNA: TGTGCCAGCAGTTTAGGAGGAGAAGCTTTCTTT. Amino acid sequence: CASSLGGEAFF. The J gene is TRBJ1-1, the V gene TRBV12-3 or TRBV12-4; no reliable D call. The CDR3 is 11 residues long. The V and J ends lost 1 base and 8 bases respectively, with 5 bases between them.

This clone has just a few counts. This rearrangement joins TRBV2 to TRBJ1-1; TRBD1 agrees at 7 bases. There are 14 residues in the CDR3. From germline, CDR1 is SNHLY and CDR2 FYNNEI. J gave up 6 bases and V 1 base, and 5 bases lay outside the gene matches. Written as DNA, the CDR3 is TGTGCCAGCAGTGAAGAGACAGGGTGGGCTGAAGCTTTCTTT. Amino acid sequence: CASSEETGWAEAFF.

V gene TRBV7-8 combines with J gene TRBJ1-2, with D unresolved. Germline assignment: CDR1 SGHVS and CDR2 FQNEAQ. The CDR3 sequence is 14 residues long. The germline V and J ends were trimmed by 5 bases and 4 bases, with 14 bases remaining between them. DNA of the CDR3: TGTGCCAGCAGCGACCGCCCCAGAGGCTATGGCTACACCTTC. It codes for CASSDRPRGYGYTF.

J is TRBJ1-5 and V is TRBV13; TRBD1 is a possible D gene (5 bases). V was shortened by 5 bases and J by 7 bases, with 15 bases between the two germline ends. Germline CDR1 reads PRHDT; CDR2 reads FYEKMQ (reference sequence). The CDR3 has 14 residues. The CDR3 is CASSGQKVGQPQHF. The CDR3 DNA is TGTGCCAGCAGCGGACAAAAGGTAGGGCAGCCCCAGCATTTT.

The rearrangement uses TRBV4-1 and TRBJ1-1, with D possibly TRBD1 on 6 matching bases. Deletions cut 0 bases from V and 3 bases from J, with 20 bases between. CDR3 length: 18 residues. Germline CDR1 and CDR2: MGHRA and YSYEKL. The CDR3 loop reads CASSQDSGGSYWDTEAFF. For the CDR3, the DNA is TGCGCCAGCAGCCAAGATTCGGGGGGCTCCTACTGGGACACTGAAGCTTTCTTT.

This clone was seen a few times. The V gene is TRBV28, the J gene TRBJ1-1; 8 bases align to TRBD1. V was pared by 5 bases and J by 5 bases, with 7 bases of the junction left unmatched. The CDR3 has 14 residues. Germline assignment: CDR1 MDHEN and CDR2 SYDVKM. CDR3 in DNA: TGTGCCAGCAGTGTACCGCAGGGGGCGACTGAAGCTTTCTTT. It translates to CASSVPQGATEAFF.

The rearrangement joins TRBV11-3 to TRBJ2-7, with D perhaps matching TRBD2 (5 bases). Germline assignment: CDR1 SGHNT and CDR2 YENEEA. The length of the CDR3 is 15 residues. V was shortened by 4 bases and J by 3 bases, with 16 bases between the two germline ends. CDR3 region: CASSSRETGNYEQYF. CDR3 sequence (DNA): TGTGCCAGCAGCTCCCGTGAGACGGGAAACTACGAGCAGTACTTC.

V gene TRBV11-1 combines with J gene TRBJ2-7, with 12 bases fitting TRBD2. Losses at the gene ends were 5 bases for V and 4 bases for J; bases not matched to a gene: 9. This CDR3 is 16 amino acids long. Germline V gives CDR1 SGHAT, CDR2 FQDESV (reference sequence). CDR3 coding DNA: TGTGCCAGCAGCCCCCTTCGGGGACTAGCGGGTTACGAGCAGTACTTC. Translating gives CASSPLRGLAGYEQYF.

This clone was observed a handful of times. The rearrangement joins TRBV7-9 to TRBJ1-4, with a tentative D call TRBD1 (5 bases). CDR3 length: 15 residues. V was pared by 4 bases and J by 4 bases, with 13 bases between. CDR1 is SEHNR and CDR2 is FQNEAQ in the germline V gene (reference sequence). The CDR3 bases are TGTGCCAGCAGCTCTCGACAGCTCTTTAATGAAAAACTGTTTTTT. Its protein product is CASSSRQLFNEKLFF.

This clone has just a few counts. V is TRBV5-1 and J is TRBJ1-2; 7 nucleotides agree with TRBD1. The CDR3 is made up of 14 amino acids. Germline CDR1 and CDR2: SGHRS and YFSETQ. V was clipped by 3 bases and J by 0 bases; unmatched bases: 2. The CDR3 spells CASSWGQTNYGYTF. The CDR3 DNA is TGCGCCAGCAGCTGGGGACAGACTAACTATGGCTACACCTTC.

This chain's CDR3 is CASSRGGMRNTIYF. The DNA of the CDR3 is TGTGCCAGCAGCCGAGGAGGGATGAGAAACACCATATATTTT. The gene calls are TRBV14 and TRBJ1-3, with D uncertain. Germline CDR1 reads SGHDN; CDR2 reads FVKESK. The CDR3 runs 14 residues. Trimming cost V 4 bases and J 5 bases, with 12 bases left between them.